Shown below are 25 T cell receptor beta chains from a single sample sequenced in a study of T cell responses to AZD1222 COVID-19 vaccine. Method: immunoSEQ multiplex PCR; TCRdb's copy keeps in-frame clones and lacks some. The sample includes about 72,000 clones, about 88% of them seen just once. Here the sequenced sample was peripheral blood, taken 28 days after the second AZD1222 dose. Receptors originate from an adult who received the AZD1222 COVID-19 vaccine.

This sequence joins TRBV19 and TRBJ1-1; TRBD1 matches 7 bases. Germline V gives CDR1 LNHDA, CDR2 SQIVND (reference sequence). This CDR3 is 14 amino acids long. V was pared by 5 bases and J by 3 bases, with 6 bases of the junction left unmatched. CDR3 sequence (DNA): TGTGCCAGTAGTGCGACAGGGTTGGACACTGAAGCTTTCTTT. Translated, it gives CASSATGLDTEAFF.

The chain joins TRBV10-3 to TRBJ2-1; TRBD2 matches 7 bases. Trimming at V came to 7 bases and at J to 10 bases, leaving 13 bases not matched to a gene. Germline V CDR1 and CDR2: ENHRY, SYGVKD. The CDR3 sequence is 14 residues long. In nucleotides, the CDR3 is TGTGCCATCAAGGCTACTAGCGAAGGAGGGGAGCAGTTCTTC. Translated: CAIKATSEGGEQFF.

The table lists this clone with a few counts. This rearrangement joins TRBV7-6 to TRBJ2-1; 10 bases fit TRBD2. In germline, CDR1 is SGHVS, CDR2 FNYEAQ. J lost 10 bases, V lost 6 bases, and 3 bases had no gene match. CDR3 size: 12 residues. As DNA, the CDR3 is TGTGCCAGCAGTATAGCGGGAGGCGAGCAGTTCTTC. Encoded protein: CASSIAGGEQFF.

There are a few counts of this clone. The V call is TRBV19, the J call TRBJ1-3; D is undetermined. Germline V gene lookup returns CDR1 LNHDA and CDR2 SQIVND (reference sequence). The V end lost 5 bases, the J end lost 0 bases, and 11 bases lay between the germline ends. The CDR3 is made up of 15 amino acids. The CDR3 bases are TGTGCCAGTAGTCCGAACATAGACTCTGGAAACACCATATATTTT. It translates to CASSPNIDSGNTIYF. The full variable domain, in which reference TRBV19 and TRBJ1-3 provide the parts outside the CDR3, is DGGITQSPKYLFRKEGQNVTLSCEQNLNHDAMYWYRQDPGQGLRLIYYSQIVNDFQKGDIAEGYSVSREKKESFPLTVTSAQKNPTAFYLCASSPNIDSGNTIYFGEGSWLTVV.

This clone was found a few times. V gene TRBV7-6 combines with J gene TRBJ1-4; tentatively, D is TRBD1 (6 bases). V was pared by 5 bases and J by 4 bases, with 11 bases between. Germline V lookup: CDR1 SGHVS, CDR2 FNYEAQ. The CDR3 covers 14 residues. DNA for the CDR3: TGTGCCAGCAGCCCGCTGGACAGTAATGAAAAACTGTTTTTT. Amino acids: CASSPLDSNEKLFF.

This chain uses TRBV5-1 with TRBJ2-5; the D is unclear. V shed 5 bases and J shed 2 bases, with 10 bases lying between them. CDR3 length: 13 amino acids. The V gene's germline CDR1 is SGHRS and CDR2 YFSETQ. The CDR3 loop reads CASSSVIQETQYF. In DNA form, the CDR3 reads TGCGCCAGCAGTTCGGTGATTCAAGAGACCCAGTACTTC.

This chain connects TRBV15 to TRBJ1-5; D gene unclear. The germline gives CDR1 LNHNV, CDR2 YYDKDF (reference sequence). CDR3 length equals 15 residues. V gave up 1 base and J gave up 7 bases, with 14 bases separating them. CDR3 sequence reads: CATSRAPSFGQPQHF. CDR3 nucleotide sequence: TGTGCCACCAGCAGAGCCCCCTCTTTTGGGCAGCCCCAGCATTTT. Combining the CDR3 with reference TRBV15 and TRBJ1-5 gives the whole variable domain DAMVIQNPRYQVTQFGKPVTLSCSQTLNHNVMYWYQQKSSQAPKLLFHYYDKDFNNEADTPDNFQSRRPNTSFCFLDIRSPGLGDTAMYLCATSRAPSFGQPQHFGDGTRLSIL.

This rearrangement joins TRBV9 to TRBJ2-7, with D possibly TRBD2 on 6 matching bases. Between the trimmed V and J ends, which lost 0 bases and 2 bases, there was a span of 12 bases. This CDR3 is 15 amino acids long. The germline gives CDR1 SGDLS, CDR2 YYNGEE. The CDR3 sequence is CASSVDLGRTYEQYF. The CDR3 coding sequence is TGTGCCAGCAGCGTAGATTTAGGGAGGACCTACGAGCAGTACTTC.

This chain uses TRBV18 with TRBJ2-1, with 13 positions matching TRBD2. Germline V lookup: CDR1 KGHSH, CDR2 LQKENI. The CDR3 is made up of 16 amino acids. Unmatched junction bases numbered 5, after V lost 3 bases and J lost 6 bases. The CDR3 sequence: CASSPWTSGSSNEQFF. CDR3 bases: TGTGCCAGCTCACCCTGGACTAGCGGGAGTAGCAATGAGCAGTTCTTC. Full variable domain (outside the CDR3, taken from reference TRBV18 and TRBJ2-1): NAGVMQNPRHLVRRRGQEARLRCSPMKGHSHVYWYRQLPEEGLKFMVYLQKENIIDESGMPKERFSAEFPKEGPSILRIQQVVRGDSAAYFCASSPWTSGSSNEQFFGPGTRLTVL.

The chain uses TRBV28 and TRBJ1-4, with D unresolved. V lost 3 bases, J lost 0 bases, and 8 bases lay in between. Germline V gives CDR1 MDHEN, CDR2 SYDVKM. This CDR3 contains 15 residues. The CDR3 reads CASSFPSATNEKLFF. Written as DNA, the CDR3 is TGTGCCAGCAGTTTCCCCTCTGCAACTAATGAAAAACTGTTTTTT.

In this sample, this clone turned up once. This sequence joins TRBV19 and TRBJ2-1; TRBD1 is a possible D gene (6 bases). Trimming removed 3 bases at V and 4 bases at J, with 7 bases between. Germline loops: CDR1 LNHDA, CDR2 SQIVND (reference sequence). This CDR3 comprises 13 residues. Written as DNA, the CDR3 is TGTGCCAGTAGTATGGGGACATACAATGAGCAGTTCTTC. This translates into CASSMGTYNEQFF.

The chain couples TRBV7-3 to TRBJ2-7, with D maybe TRBD2 (6 bases). CDR1 and CDR2 (germline): SGHTA, FQGTGA. The CDR3 extends over 15 amino acids. V shed 1 base and J shed 4 bases, with 14 bases lying between them. The CDR3 loop is CASSLKEGGGYEQYF. DNA of the CDR3: TGTGCCAGCAGCTTAAAAGAGGGAGGAGGGTACGAGCAGTACTTC. Variable domain in full (rest from reference TRBV7-3 and TRBJ2-7): GAGVSQTPSNKVTEKGKYVELRCDPISGHTALYWYRQSLGQGPEFLIYFQGTGAADDSGLPNDRFFAVRPEGSVSTLKIQRTERGDSAVYLCASSLKEGGGYEQYFGPGTRLTVT.

V gene TRBV2 combines with J gene TRBJ2-1; D uncertain. V shed 6 bases and J shed 0 bases, with 15 bases lying between them. Germline values: CDR1 SNHLY, CDR2 FYNNEI. This CDR3 has 16 amino acids. CDR3 DNA sequence: TGTGCCAGCAGGGGCTTTCCCATTAGCTCCTACAATGAGCAGTTCTTC. Translating gives CASRGFPISSYNEQFF.

The chain has TRBV10-3 and TRBJ2-7; 7 bases agree with TRBD1. From germline, CDR1 is ENHRY and CDR2 SYGVKD. With 4 bases clipped from V and 4 bases from J, the junction kept 7 bases outside the gene matches. The CDR3 totals 14 residues. CDR3 DNA: TGTGCCATCAGTGCCCCGGGACAGCGATACGAGCAGTACTTC. It codes for CAISAPGQRYEQYF.

Within the sample, this clone is medium-sized. This chain joins TRBV9 and TRBJ2-1; 7 nucleotides agree with TRBD2. V gave up 8 bases and J gave up 2 bases; unmatched junction bases: 4. Germline values: CDR1 SGDLS, CDR2 YYNGEE. This CDR3 has 13 amino acids. The CDR3 protein is CASQRDPYNEQFF. The CDR3 coding sequence is TGTGCCAGTCAGCGGGACCCCTACAATGAGCAGTTCTTC.

The chain is built from TRBV3-1 (or the pseudogene TRBV3-2) and TRBJ2-1, with 14 bases that match TRBD2. The ends lost 5 bases at V and 4 bases at J; junction bases unmatched: 10. The CDR3 length is 18 residues. Germline V gene lookup returns CDR1 LGHDT and CDR2 YNNKEL (reference sequence). The CDR3 DNA reads TGTGCCAGCAGCAAAGGACTAGCGGGAGGACAGGGTTACAATGAGCAGTTCTTC. Protein sequence: CASSKGLAGGQGYNEQFF.

V gene TRBV11-3 combines with J gene TRBJ2-1; 8 bases map to TRBD1. V lost 5 bases to trimming and J lost 10 bases; unmatched junction nucleotides: 7. The CDR3 spans 13 residues. CDR1 and CDR2 (germline): SGHNT, YENEEA. CDR3 DNA: TGTGCCAGCAGCCTGACAGGGGCGGCCGAGCAGTTCTTC. Translating it yields CASSLTGAAEQFF.

This rearrangement joins TRBV4-1 to TRBJ2-7; TRBD1 aligns across 8 bases. After removal of 3 bases from V and 4 bases from J, the junction contained 5 bases not matched to a gene. The CDR3 runs 14 residues. CDR1 is MGHRA, CDR2 YSYEKL, per germline. The CDR3 protein is CASSQVGQGYEQYF. The CDR3 DNA sequence: TGCGCCAGCAGCCAGGTAGGACAGGGTTACGAGCAGTACTTC.

This rearrangement joins TRBV20-1 to TRBJ1-6, with D possibly TRBD1 on 5 matching bases. This CDR3 is 17 amino acids long. V dropped 3 bases and J dropped 0 bases, with 15 bases sitting between them. Germline CDR1 DFQATT, CDR2 SNEGSKA (reference sequence). The CDR3, as DNA: TGCAGTGCTAGTGCCGCAGGGCTAAGCTCCTATAATTCACCCCTCCACTTT. This sequence encodes CSASAAGLSSYNSPLHF.

The chain carries TRBV4-1 and TRBJ1-2; D is undetermined. CDR1 is MGHRA, CDR2 YSYEKL, per germline. V was pared by 2 bases and J by 1 base, with 14 bases between. This CDR3 is 16 amino acids long. The CDR3 loop is CASSQSGQSLNYGYTF. For the CDR3, the DNA is TGCGCCAGCAGCCAATCCGGCCAAAGTCTTAACTATGGCTACACCTTC.

The rearrangement uses TRBV19 and TRBJ1-5; unclear D gene. V dropped 4 bases and J dropped 2 bases, with 9 bases sitting between them. CDR3 length: 14 residues. Germline V gene lookup returns CDR1 LNHDA and CDR2 SQIVND (reference sequence). The CDR3 DNA reads as TGTGCCAGTAGTAAGCCTCCCGGCAATCAGCCCCAGCATTTT. Its protein product is CASSKPPGNQPQHF.

The genes are TRBV9 and TRBJ2-7; no firm D call. This CDR3 region has 15 residues. From germline, CDR1 is SGDLS and CDR2 YYNGEE. With 0 bases removed from V and 2 bases from J, the gap between germline ends came to 12 bases. CDR3 DNA: TGTGCCAGCAGCGTAGGAACTACCCGGACCTACGAGCAGTACTTC. It is translated as CASSVGTTRTYEQYF.

V usage is TRBV5-4 and J usage is TRBJ1-2; D is unclear. V was trimmed by 0 bases and J by 1 base, leaving 4 bases between them. Germline CDR1 reads SGHNT; CDR2 reads YYREEE (reference sequence). CDR3 length: 13 residues. The CDR3 protein is CASSLENNYGYTF. For the CDR3, the DNA is TGTGCCAGCAGCTTGGAGAATAACTATGGCTACACCTTC.

CDR3 nucleotide sequence: TGTGCCAGCAGCCCATTTCTAGGTCACAATGAGCAGTTCTTC. Protein product: CASSPFLGHNEQFF. The V call is TRBV3-1 (or the pseudogene TRBV3-2), the J call TRBJ2-1, with D unclear. CDR3 length equals 14 residues. Germline CDR1 and CDR2: LGHDT and YNNKEL (reference sequence). The V and J ends lost 4 bases and 5 bases respectively, with 12 bases between them.

This clone was observed once. This chain joins TRBV15 and TRBJ2-7, with D perhaps assigned TRBD1 or TRBD2 (5 bases each). This CDR3 comprises 15 residues. Between the trimmed V and J ends, which lost 3 bases and 7 bases, there was a span of 19 bases. Germline V gene sequence: CDR1 LNHNV, CDR2 YYDKDF (reference sequence). Here the CDR3 reads CATSRDKGPTGEQYF. CDR3 bases: TGTGCCACCAGCAGGGACAAGGGGCCCACGGGGGAGCAGTACTTC.